The present entry profiles one T cell receptor beta chain with its context. Germline V gives CDR1 SGDLS, CDR2 YYNGEE. The V segment lost 4 bases and the J segment 5 bases; nucleotides outside the gene matches: 6. The CDR3 sequence is 16 residues long. This sample is drawn from a study of CD8 T cells in Susac syndrome. RNA, at roughly 0.45 to 1 ug, was reverse transcribed with random hexamers. A single record per CDR3 protein comes from TCRdb applying MiXCR to the immunoSEQ multiplex PCR reads. The data show about 200,000 distinct CDR3 sequences, with roughly 96% seen just once and just under 0.095% held by the top ten.

The chain employs TRBV9 and TRBJ2-1, with TRBD2 matching over 13 bases. The specimen sequenced was CD4+ T cells from PBMCs. This clonotype originated in a human donor with multiple sclerosis. CDR3: CASSFRGLAGNNEQFF. As DNA, the CDR3 is TGTGCCAGCAGCTTCAGGGGACTAGCGGGAAACAATGAGCAGTTCTTC.